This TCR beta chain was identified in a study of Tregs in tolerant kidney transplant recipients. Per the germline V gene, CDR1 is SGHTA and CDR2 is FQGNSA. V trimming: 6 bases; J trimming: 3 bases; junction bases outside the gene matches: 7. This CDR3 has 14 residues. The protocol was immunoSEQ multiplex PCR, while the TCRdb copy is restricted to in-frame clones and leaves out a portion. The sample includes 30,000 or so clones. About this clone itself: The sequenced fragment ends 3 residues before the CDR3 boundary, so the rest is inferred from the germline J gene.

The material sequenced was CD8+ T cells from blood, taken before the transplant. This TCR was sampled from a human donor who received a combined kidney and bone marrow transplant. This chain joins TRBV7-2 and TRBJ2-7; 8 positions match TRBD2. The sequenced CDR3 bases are TGTGCCAGCAGTTACGGCGGGGGGCACTACGAG. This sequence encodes CASSYGGGHYE. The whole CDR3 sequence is CASSYGGGHYEQYF.